The 11 T cell receptor beta chains listed next were all sequenced from one sample in a study of cytomegalovirus exposure and HLA in healthy donors. Vbeta (60) and Jbeta (13) primers were used in the PCR. Method: immunoSEQ multiplex PCR; TCRdb's copy keeps in-frame clones and lacks some. The profile shows about 190,000 clones, more than 80% of them singletons. Source material: PBMCs. These receptors came from a woman between 45 and 65 years old in good health and CMV-seropositive.

The chain carries TRBV10-3 and TRBJ2-7, with TRBD2 matching 11 bases. Losses at the gene ends were 6 bases for V and 2 bases for J; bases not matched to a gene: 3. The germline CDR1 and CDR2 sequences are ENHRY and SYGVKD. The CDR3 extends over 14 amino acids. CDR3 residues: CAISISGGAYEQYF. In DNA, the CDR3 is TGTGCCATCAGCATTAGCGGGGGGGCCTACGAGCAGTACTTC.

This clone has only one observation. J is TRBJ1-2 and V is TRBV5-6, with 7 bases fitting TRBD1. This CDR3 is built from 12 residues. The germline V gene has CDR1 SGHDT and CDR2 YYEEEE. After removal of 4 bases from V and 8 bases from J, the junction contained 5 bases not matched to a gene. The CDR3 nucleotides are TGTGCCAGCAGCATACAGGGGAACGGCTACACCTTC. It translates to CASSIQGNGYTF.

Notes on this clone: A junction boundary mismatches the germline segment, possibly from a read error. V and J are TRBV7-7 and TRBJ2-1, with 11 bases identical to TRBD2. Germline V gene data show CDR1 as SSHAT and CDR2 as FNYEAQ (reference sequence). The length of the CDR3 is 15 residues. CDR3 loop: CASSSSGGNYNEQFF. The CDR3 DNA follows: TGTGCTAGCAGCTCTAGCGGGGGGAATTACAATGAGCAGTTCTTC. Full variable domain (outside the CDR3, taken from reference TRBV7-7 and TRBJ2-1): GAGVSQSPRYKVTKRGQDVTLRCDPISSHATLYWYQQALGQGPEFLTYFNYEAQPDKSGLPSDRFSAERPEGSISTLTIQRTEQRDSAMYRCASSSSGGNYNEQFFGPGTRLTVL.

This clone came up once. The rearrangement joins TRBV2 to TRBJ1-2, with 9 bases identical to TRBD1. Per germline, CDR1 SNHLY and CDR2 FYNNEI. The CDR3 length is 15 residues. After removal of 6 bases from V and 7 bases from J, the junction contained 12 bases not matched to a gene. The CDR3: CASRQGASVSSGYTF. In nucleotides, the CDR3 is TGTGCCAGCAGACAGGGGGCCTCAGTCTCCTCTGGCTACACCTTC.

The chain uses TRBV6-1 and TRBJ2-1; TRBD2 matches 10 bases. This CDR3 spans 13 amino acids. CDR1 and CDR2 from the germline V gene are MNHNS and SASEGT. The CDR3 DNA follows: TGTGTCACACGGACTAGCGGCTACAATGAGCAGTTCTTC. Amino acid sequence: CVTRTSGYNEQFF.

V gene TRBV25-1 combines with J gene TRBJ2-1; D gene ambiguous. Germline-derived CDR1 and CDR2 are MGHDK and SYGVNS. V lost 5 bases to trimming and J lost 3 bases, with 17 bases between them. This CDR3 is 16 amino acids long. CDR3 bases: TGTGCCAGCAGTCTTTTCTTAGTTCAGGACTACAATGAGCAGTTCTTC. As protein: CASSLFLVQDYNEQFF. The variable domain in full, completed from reference TRBV25-1 and TRBJ2-1, reads EADIYQTPRYLVIGTGKKITLECSQTMGHDKMYWYQQDPGMELHLIHYSYGVNSTEKGDLSSESTVSRIRTEHFPLTLESARPSHTSQYLCASSLFLVQDYNEQFFGPGTRLTVL.

A few counts support this clone. The chain couples TRBV5-5 to TRBJ1-4; TRBD1 might be the D (6 bases). V lost 7 bases, J lost 7 bases, and 11 bases lay in between. Germline V lookup: CDR1 SGHKS, CDR2 YYEKEE (reference sequence). This CDR3 has 12 residues. CDR3 residues: CASHSDSEKLFF. The CDR3 DNA reads TGTGCCAGCCATTCGGACAGTGAAAAACTGTTTTTT.

V gene TRBV7-9 combines with J gene TRBJ1-6; D ambiguous. CDR1 is SEHNR, CDR2 FQNEAQ, per germline (reference sequence). V gave up 1 base and J gave up 7 bases, with 8 bases separating them. This CDR3 contains 14 residues. The CDR3 DNA reads as TGTGCCAGCAGCTTAGTTGGAGGAAATTCACCCCTCCACTTT. It is translated as CASSLVGGNSPLHF. The whole variable domain, remainder taken from reference TRBV7-9 and TRBJ1-6, is DTGVSQNPRHKITKRGQNVTFRCDPISEHNRLYWYRQTLGQGPEFLTYFQNEAQLEKSRLLSDRFSAERPKGSFSTLEIQRTEQGDSAMYLCASSLVGGNSPLHFGNGTRLTVT.

The chain employs TRBV29-1 and TRBJ2-7, with 11 bases that match TRBD1. Germline V CDR1 and CDR2: SQVTM, ANQGSEA. V shed 1 base, J shed 4 bases, and the junction held 3 bases outside the gene matches. The CDR3 totals 14 residues. The CDR3 here is CSVEARDRGYEQYF. The DNA of the CDR3 is TGCAGCGTTGAAGCGAGGGACAGGGGGTACGAGCAGTACTTC.

V and J are TRBV9 and TRBJ2-1; 9 bases map to TRBD2. The J segment lost 1 base and the V segment lost 0 bases, leaving 8 bases of the junction unmatched. Germline V CDR1 and CDR2: SGDLS, YYNGEE. The CDR3 runs 18 residues. The DNA for the CDR3 is TGTGCCAGCAGCGTAGGGGGGAGCGGGGGGCGGTCCTACAATGAGCAGTTCTTC. As protein: CASSVGGSGGRSYNEQFF.

This clone was observed a handful of times. The V call is TRBV4-1, the J call TRBJ1-4, with D hard to call. The V gene lost 5 bases and the J gene lost 5 bases, with 9 bases spanning the gap. The CDR3 has 13 residues. CDR1 is MGHRA, CDR2 YSYEKL, per germline. Here the CDR3 DNA reads TGCGCCAGCAGCATCCAGATAAATGAAAAACTGTTTTTT. Protein: CASSIQINEKLFF.